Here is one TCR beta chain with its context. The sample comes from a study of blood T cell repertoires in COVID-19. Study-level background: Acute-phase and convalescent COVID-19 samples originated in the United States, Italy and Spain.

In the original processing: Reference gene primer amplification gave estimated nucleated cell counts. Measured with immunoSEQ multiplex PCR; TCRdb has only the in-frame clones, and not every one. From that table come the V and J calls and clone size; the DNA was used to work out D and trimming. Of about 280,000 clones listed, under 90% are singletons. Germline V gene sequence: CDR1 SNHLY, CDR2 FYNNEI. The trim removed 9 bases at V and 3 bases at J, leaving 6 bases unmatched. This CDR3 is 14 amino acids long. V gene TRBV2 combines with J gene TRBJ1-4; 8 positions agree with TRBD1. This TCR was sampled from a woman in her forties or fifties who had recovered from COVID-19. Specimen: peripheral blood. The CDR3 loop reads CASRPGQANEKLFF. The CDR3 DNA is TGTGCCAGTCGGCCGGGACAGGCTAATGAAAAACTGTTTTTT.